A single T cell receptor beta chain is shown here with its context. The CDR3 runs to 14 residues. Germline CDR1 reads SGHRS; CDR2 reads YFSETQ. V gave up 1 base and J gave up 4 bases; unmatched junction bases: 4. The table came from immunoSEQ multiplex PCR; TCRdb's copy has only in-frame clones and leaves some out. The sample yields 120,000 or so clones, approximately 85% seen once. The data belong to a study of T cell responses to AZD1222 COVID-19 vaccine. The source was peripheral blood, collected on day 0 of AZD1222 vaccination. The V and J genes are TRBV5-1 and TRBJ1-1; TRBD1 agrees at 7 bases. This TCR was recovered from an adult in good health. CDR3 DNA sequence: TGCGCCAGCAGCTTGACAGGGGTGAGCACTGAAGCTTTCTTT. This translates into CASSLTGVSTEAFF. Supplemented by reference TRBV5-1 and TRBJ1-1, the full variable domain reads KAGVTQTPRYLIKTRGQQVTLSCSPISGHRSVSWYQQTPGQGLQFLFEYFSETQRNKGNFPGRFSGRQFSNSRSEMNVSTLELGDSALYLCASSLTGVSTEAFFGQGTRLTVV.